These 6 T cell receptor beta chains originate from one sample sequenced in a study of cytomegalovirus exposure and HLA in healthy donors. 60 Vbeta and 13 Jbeta primers were used in PCR. The data were produced by immunoSEQ multiplex PCR, yet TCRdb's version contains in-frame clones alone and is incomplete. Of 150,000 to 200,000 clones listed, about 82% are singletons. Sequencing was carried out using PBMCs. The source is a woman between 18 and 30 years old in good health and CMV-seronegative.

V and J are TRBV29-1 and TRBJ1-2; D not resolved. Germline CDR1 and CDR2: SQVTM and ANQGSEA. This CDR3 has 13 amino acids. V gave up 0 bases and J gave up 8 bases, with 13 bases separating them. The CDR3 nucleotides are TGCAGCGTTGAAGACCTACGACGGGGAGGCTACACCTTC. Its translation is CSVEDLRRGGYTF.

This chain uses TRBV29-1 with TRBJ2-1; D remains ambiguous. CDR1 is SQVTM, CDR2 ANQGSEA, per germline. The length of the CDR3 is 12 residues. V was trimmed by 3 bases and J by 3 bases, leaving 6 bases between them. The CDR3 coding sequence is TGCAGCGTTGATATCTACTACAATGAGCAGTTCTTC. This translates into CSVDIYYNEQFF.

The gene calls are TRBV7-9 and TRBJ2-7; D might be TRBD2 (7 bases). Trimming took 4 bases from V and 7 from J, leaving 17 bases between them. The CDR3 loop spans 14 amino acids. Per the germline V gene, CDR1 is SEHNR and CDR2 is FQNEAQ (reference sequence). CDR3: CASSSRGGGAEQYF. CDR3 nucleotides: TGTGCCAGCAGCTCAAGAGGGGGGGGAGCGGAGCAGTACTTC.

The chain joins TRBV5-1 to TRBJ2-4, with a possible D match to TRBD1 (7 bases). The CDR3 has 15 amino acids. V lost 4 bases and J 7 bases, leaving 18 bases between the germline ends. Germline-derived CDR1 and CDR2 are SGHRS and YFSETQ. CDR3 residues: CASSLVGQEGNIQYF. The CDR3 coding sequence is TGCGCCAGCAGCCTCGTCGGACAGGAGGGCAACATTCAGTACTTC.

The chain uses TRBV28 and TRBJ1-4; D not certain. CDR3 size: 18 residues. V was clipped by 3 bases and J by 5 bases, with 22 bases between them. Germline CDR1 reads MDHEN; CDR2 reads SYDVKM. In nucleotides, the CDR3 is TGTGCCAGCAGTTTGCCCAAGGACCTCGGCGGGATAAATGAAAAACTGTTTTTT. It encodes CASSLPKDLGGINEKLFF.

The rearrangement uses TRBV7-8 and TRBJ2-3; D is perhaps TRBD1 (7 bases). The CDR3 is made up of 16 amino acids. With 5 bases removed from V and 2 bases from J, the gap between germline ends came to 17 bases. Germline CDR1 and CDR2: SGHVS and FQNEAQ. CDR3: CASSLTAGGSTDTQYF. The CDR3 DNA is TGTGCCAGCAGCCTCACGGCAGGGGGGTCCACAGATACGCAGTATTTT.